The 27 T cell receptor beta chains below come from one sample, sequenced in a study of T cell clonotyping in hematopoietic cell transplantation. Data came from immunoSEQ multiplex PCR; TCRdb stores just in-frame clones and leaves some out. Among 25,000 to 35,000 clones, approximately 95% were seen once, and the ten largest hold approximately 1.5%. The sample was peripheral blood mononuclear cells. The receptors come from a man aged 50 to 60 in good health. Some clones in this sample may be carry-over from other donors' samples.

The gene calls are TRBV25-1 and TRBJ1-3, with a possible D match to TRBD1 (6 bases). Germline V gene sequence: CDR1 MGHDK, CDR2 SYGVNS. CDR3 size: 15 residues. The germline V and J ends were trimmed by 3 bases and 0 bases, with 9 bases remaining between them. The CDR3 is CASSDHRVSGNTIYF. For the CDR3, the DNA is TGTGCCAGCAGTGATCACAGGGTCTCTGGAAACACCATATATTTT.

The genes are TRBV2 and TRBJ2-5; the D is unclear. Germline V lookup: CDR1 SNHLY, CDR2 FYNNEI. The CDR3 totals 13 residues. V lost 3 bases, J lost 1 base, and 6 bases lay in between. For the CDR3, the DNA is TGTGCCAGCAGTGACAGGACCCAAGAGACCCAGTACTTC. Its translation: CASSDRTQETQYF.

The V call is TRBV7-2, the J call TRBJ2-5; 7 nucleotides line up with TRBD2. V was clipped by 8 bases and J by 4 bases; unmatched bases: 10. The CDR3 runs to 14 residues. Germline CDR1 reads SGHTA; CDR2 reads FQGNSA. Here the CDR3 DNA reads TGTGCCAGCTCTGTGGGCGGGGGAGGAGAGACCCAGTACTTC. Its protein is CASSVGGGGETQYF. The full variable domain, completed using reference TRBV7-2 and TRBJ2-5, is GAGVSQSPSNKVTEKGKDVELRCDPISGHTALYWYRQSLGQGLEFLIYFQGNSAPDKSGLPSDRFSAERTGGSVSTLTIQRTQQEDSAVYLCASSVGGGGETQYFGPGTRLLVL.

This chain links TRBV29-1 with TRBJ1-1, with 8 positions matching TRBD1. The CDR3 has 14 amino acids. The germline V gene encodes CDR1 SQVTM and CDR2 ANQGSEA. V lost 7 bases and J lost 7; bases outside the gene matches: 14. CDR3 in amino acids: CSAKGGRGPLEAFF. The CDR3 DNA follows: TGCAGCGCGAAGGGGGGCAGGGGGCCTCTTGAAGCTTTCTTT.

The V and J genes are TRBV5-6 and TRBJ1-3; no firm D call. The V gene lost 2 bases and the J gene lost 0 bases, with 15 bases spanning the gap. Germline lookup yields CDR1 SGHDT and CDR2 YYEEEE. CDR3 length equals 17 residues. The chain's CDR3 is CASSLSGWSHSGNTIYF. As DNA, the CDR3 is TGTGCCAGCAGCTTATCAGGTTGGAGCCACTCTGGAAACACCATATATTTT.

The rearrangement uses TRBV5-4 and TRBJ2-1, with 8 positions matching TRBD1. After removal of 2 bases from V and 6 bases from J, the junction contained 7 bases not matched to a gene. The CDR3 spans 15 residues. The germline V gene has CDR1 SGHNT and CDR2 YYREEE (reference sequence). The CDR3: CASSLWQGALNEQFF. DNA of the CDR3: TGTGCCAGCAGCTTATGGCAGGGGGCGCTCAATGAGCAGTTCTTC.

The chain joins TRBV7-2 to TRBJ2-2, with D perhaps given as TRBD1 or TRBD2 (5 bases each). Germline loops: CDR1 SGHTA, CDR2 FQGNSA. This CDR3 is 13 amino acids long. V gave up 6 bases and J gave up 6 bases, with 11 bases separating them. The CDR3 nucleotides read TGTGCCAGCAGAGGTCAGGGACCCGGGGAGCTGTTTTTT. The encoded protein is CASRGQGPGELFF.

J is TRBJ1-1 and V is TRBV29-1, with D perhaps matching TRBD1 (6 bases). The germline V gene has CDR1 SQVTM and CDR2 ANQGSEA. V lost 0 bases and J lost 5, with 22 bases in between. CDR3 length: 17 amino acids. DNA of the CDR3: TGCAGCGTTGAAGATCTTTCGTCGGTGGGGGGCAGAACTGAAGCTTTCTTT. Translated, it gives CSVEDLSSVGGRTEAFF.

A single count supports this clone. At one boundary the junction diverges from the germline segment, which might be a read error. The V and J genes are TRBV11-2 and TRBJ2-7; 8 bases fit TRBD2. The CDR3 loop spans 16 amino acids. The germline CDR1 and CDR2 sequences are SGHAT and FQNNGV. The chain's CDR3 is CASSITPGGGTRQQYF. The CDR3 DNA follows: TGTGCCAGCAGCATCACACCGGGGGGGGGTACGCGGCAGCAGTACTTT. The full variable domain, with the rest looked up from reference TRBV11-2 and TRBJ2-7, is EAGVAQSPRYKIIEKRQSVAFWCNPISGHATLYWYQQILGQGPKLLIQFQNNGVVDDSQLPKDRFSAERLKGVDSTLKIQPAKLEDSAVYLCASSITPGGGTRQQYFGPGTRLTVT.

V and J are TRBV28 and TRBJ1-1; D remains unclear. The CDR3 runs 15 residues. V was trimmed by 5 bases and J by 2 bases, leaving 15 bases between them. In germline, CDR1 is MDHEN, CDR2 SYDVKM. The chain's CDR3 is CASSSPGRTNTEAFF. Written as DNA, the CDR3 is TGTGCCAGCAGTAGTCCCGGGAGAACAAACACTGAAGCTTTCTTT.

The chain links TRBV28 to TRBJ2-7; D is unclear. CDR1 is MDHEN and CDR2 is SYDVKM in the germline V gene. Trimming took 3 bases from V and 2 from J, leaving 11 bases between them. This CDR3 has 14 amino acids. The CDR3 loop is CASSFPSNTYEQYF. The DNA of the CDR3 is TGTGCCAGCAGTTTCCCTTCGAACACCTACGAGCAGTACTTC.

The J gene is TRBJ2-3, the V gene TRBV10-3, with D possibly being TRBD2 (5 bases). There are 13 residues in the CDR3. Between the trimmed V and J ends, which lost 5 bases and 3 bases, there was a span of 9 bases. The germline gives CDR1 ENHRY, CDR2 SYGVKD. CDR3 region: CAISSTGTDTQYF. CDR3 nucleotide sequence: TGTGCCATCAGTTCGACGGGAACAGATACGCAGTATTTT.

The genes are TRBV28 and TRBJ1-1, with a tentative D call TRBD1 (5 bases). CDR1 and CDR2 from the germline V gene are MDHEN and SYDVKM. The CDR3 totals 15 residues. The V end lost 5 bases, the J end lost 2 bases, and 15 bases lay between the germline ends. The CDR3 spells CASSIRPRGNTEAFF. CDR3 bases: TGTGCCAGCAGTATCCGCCCAAGGGGCAACACTGAAGCTTTCTTT.

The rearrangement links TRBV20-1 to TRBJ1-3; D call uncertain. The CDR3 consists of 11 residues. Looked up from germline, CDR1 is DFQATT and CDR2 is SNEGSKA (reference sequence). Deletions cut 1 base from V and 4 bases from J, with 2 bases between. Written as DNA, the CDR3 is TGCAGTGCTAGAGCCGGAAACACCATATATTTT. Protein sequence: CSARAGNTIYF.

The CDR3 spells CASSFPPRGYNQPQHF. CDR3 nucleotide sequence: TGTGCCAGCAGCTTTCCTCCCAGGGGATACAATCAGCCCCAGCATTTT. The chain recombines TRBV5-4 with TRBJ1-5; maybe TRBD1 (6 bases). This CDR3 has 16 residues. The germline CDR1 and CDR2 sequences are SGHNT and YYREEE (reference sequence). V lost 2 bases, J lost 3 bases, and 15 bases lay in between.

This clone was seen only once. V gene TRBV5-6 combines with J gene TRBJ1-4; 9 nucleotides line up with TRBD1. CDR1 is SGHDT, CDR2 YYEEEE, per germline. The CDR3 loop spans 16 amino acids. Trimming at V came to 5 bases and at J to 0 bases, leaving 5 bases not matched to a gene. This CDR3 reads CASRLQGAATNEKLFF. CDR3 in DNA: TGTGCCAGCAGATTACAGGGGGCCGCAACTAATGAAAAACTGTTTTTT. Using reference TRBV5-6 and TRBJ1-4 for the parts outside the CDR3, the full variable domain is DAGVTQSPTHLIKTRGQQVTLRCSPKSGHDTVSWYQQALGQGPQFIFQYYEEEERQRGNFPDRFSGHQFPNYSSELNVNALLLGDSALYLCASRLQGAATNEKLFFGSGTQLSVL.

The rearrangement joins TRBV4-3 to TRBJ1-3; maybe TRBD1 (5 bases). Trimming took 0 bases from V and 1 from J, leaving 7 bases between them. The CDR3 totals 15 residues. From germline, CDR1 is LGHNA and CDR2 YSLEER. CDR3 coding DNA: TGCGCCAGCAGCCAAGATTGGGGGTCTGGAAACACCATATATTTT. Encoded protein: CASSQDWGSGNTIYF.

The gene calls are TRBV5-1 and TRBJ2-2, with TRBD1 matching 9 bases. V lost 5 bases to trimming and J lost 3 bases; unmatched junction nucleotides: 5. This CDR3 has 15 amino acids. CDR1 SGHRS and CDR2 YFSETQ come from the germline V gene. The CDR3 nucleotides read TGCGCCAGCAGAACAGGGGGCGGGGACACCGGGGAGCTGTTTTTT. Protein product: CASRTGGGDTGELFF.

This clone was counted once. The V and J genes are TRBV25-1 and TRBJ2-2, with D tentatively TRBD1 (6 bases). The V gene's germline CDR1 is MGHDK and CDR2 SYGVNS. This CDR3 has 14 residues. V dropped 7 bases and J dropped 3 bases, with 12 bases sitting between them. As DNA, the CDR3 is TGTGCCAGCACCTTGACAGGACACACCGGGGAGCTGTTTTTT. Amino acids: CASTLTGHTGELFF.

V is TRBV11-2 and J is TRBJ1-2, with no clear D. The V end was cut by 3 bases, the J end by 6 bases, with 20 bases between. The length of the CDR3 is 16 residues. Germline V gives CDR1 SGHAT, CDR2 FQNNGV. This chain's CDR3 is CASSFIGGQVNHGYTF. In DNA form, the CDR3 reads TGTGCCAGCAGCTTTATAGGAGGTCAGGTTAATCATGGCTACACCTTC.

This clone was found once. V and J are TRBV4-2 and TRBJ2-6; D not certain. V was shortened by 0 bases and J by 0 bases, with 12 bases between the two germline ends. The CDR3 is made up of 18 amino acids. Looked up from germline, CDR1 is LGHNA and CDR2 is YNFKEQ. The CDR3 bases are TGTGCCAGCAGCCAAGACAATCGGCAAACCTCTGGGGCCAACGTCCTGACTTTC. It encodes CASSQDNRQTSGANVLTF.

The DNA for the CDR3 is TGTGCCAGCAGTTTAGACACCTATGGCTACACCTTC. Its translation is CASSLDTYGYTF. This chain links TRBV6-6 with TRBJ1-2; D gene uncertain. The germline V gene encodes CDR1 MNHNY and CDR2 SVGAGI (reference sequence). Trimming stripped 4 bases from V and 4 bases from J, with 7 bases between. The CDR3 spans 12 residues.

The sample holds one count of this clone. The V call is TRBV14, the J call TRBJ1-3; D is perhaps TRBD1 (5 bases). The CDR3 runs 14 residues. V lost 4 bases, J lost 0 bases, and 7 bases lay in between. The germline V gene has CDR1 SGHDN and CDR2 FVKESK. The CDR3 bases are TGTGCCAGCAGCCGGGACGTCTCTGGAAACACCATATATTTT. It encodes CASSRDVSGNTIYF.

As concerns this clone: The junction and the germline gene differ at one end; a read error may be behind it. The CDR3 DNA is TGTGCCAGCAGTGTTGAGGGCTCGCGCCCTTTACCTTTT. It translates to CASSVEGSRPLPF. The chain links TRBV2 to TRBJ1-4; D gene unclear. CDR1 and CDR2 from the germline V gene are SNHLY and FYNNEI. This CDR3 region has 13 residues.

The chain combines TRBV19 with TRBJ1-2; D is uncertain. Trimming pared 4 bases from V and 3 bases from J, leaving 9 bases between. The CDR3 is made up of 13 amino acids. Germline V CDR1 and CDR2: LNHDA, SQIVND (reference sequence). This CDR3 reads CASSTRTDYGYTF. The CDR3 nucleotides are TGTGCCAGTAGTACTCGGACGGACTATGGCTACACCTTC.

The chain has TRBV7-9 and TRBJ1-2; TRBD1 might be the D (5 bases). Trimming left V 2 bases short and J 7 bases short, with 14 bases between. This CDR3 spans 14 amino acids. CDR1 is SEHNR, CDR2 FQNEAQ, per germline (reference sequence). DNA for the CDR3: TGTGCCAGCAGCTTAACCCAGGGAACGCCTGGCTACACCTTC. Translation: CASSLTQGTPGYTF.

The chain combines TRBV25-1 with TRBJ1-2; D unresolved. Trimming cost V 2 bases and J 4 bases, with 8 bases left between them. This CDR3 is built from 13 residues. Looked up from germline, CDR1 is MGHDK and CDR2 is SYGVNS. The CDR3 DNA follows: TGTGCCAGCAGTGAAATCGGCGGCTATGGCTACACCTTC. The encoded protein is CASSEIGGYGYTF.